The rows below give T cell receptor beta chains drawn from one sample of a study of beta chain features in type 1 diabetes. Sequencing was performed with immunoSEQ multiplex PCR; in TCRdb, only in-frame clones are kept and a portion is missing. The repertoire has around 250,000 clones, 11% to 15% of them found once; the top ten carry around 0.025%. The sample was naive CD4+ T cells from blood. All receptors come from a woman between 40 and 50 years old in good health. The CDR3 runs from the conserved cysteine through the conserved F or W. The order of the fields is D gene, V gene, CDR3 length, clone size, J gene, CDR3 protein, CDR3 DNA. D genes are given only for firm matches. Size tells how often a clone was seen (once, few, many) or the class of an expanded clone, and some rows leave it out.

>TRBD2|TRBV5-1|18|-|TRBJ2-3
CASSWGQKRGLSTDTQYF
TGCGCCAGCAGCTGGGGTCAGAAGCGGGGCCTGAGCACAGATACGCAGTATTTT
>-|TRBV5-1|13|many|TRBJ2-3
CASSLAGGDTQYF
TGCGCCAGCAGCTTGGCGGGTGGAGATACGCAGTATTTT
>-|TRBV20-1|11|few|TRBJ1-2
CSARETGGYTF
TGCAGTGCTAGGGAGACGGGGGGCTACACCTTC
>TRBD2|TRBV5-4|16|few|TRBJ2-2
CASSGVRSSGAGELFF
TGTGCCAGCAGCGGCGTACGATCTAGCGGAGCCGGGGAGCTGTTTTTT
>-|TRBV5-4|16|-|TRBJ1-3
CASSLAGLNSGNTIYF
TGTGCCAGCAGCTTGGCAGGCCTGAACTCTGGAAACACCATATATTTT
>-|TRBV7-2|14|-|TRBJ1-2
CASSLGGRNYGYTF
TGTGCCAGCAGCTTAGGAGGCAGAAACTATGGCTACACCTTC
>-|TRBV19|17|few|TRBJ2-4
CARFYPDRGLAKNIQYF
TGTGCCCGATTCTACCCGGACAGAGGATTAGCCAAAAACATTCAGTACTTC
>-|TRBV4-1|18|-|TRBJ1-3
CASSPRGLASSSGNTIYF
TGCGCCAGCAGCCCGCGGGGCCTCGCGTCGTCCTCTGGAAACACCATATATTTT
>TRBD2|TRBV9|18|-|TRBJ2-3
CASSKGLAGSTSTDTQYF
TGTGCCAGCAGCAAGGGACTAGCGGGTAGCACTAGCACAGATACGCAGTATTTT
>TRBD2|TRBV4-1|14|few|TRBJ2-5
CASTSSGGRETQYF
TGCGCCAGCACTTCTAGCGGGGGTCGAGAGACCCAGTACTTC